This T cell receptor beta chain was identified in a study of blood T cell repertoires in COVID-19. The table came from immunoSEQ multiplex PCR; TCRdb's copy has only in-frame clones and leaves some out. The sample consists of some 340,000 clones, about 85% of them appearing once. This CDR3 contains 15 residues. Germline CDR1 and CDR2: SGDLS and YYNGEE. With 0 bases removed from V and 2 bases from J, the gap between germline ends came to 11 bases. The receptor was isolated from a young woman with acute or convalescent COVID-19. Sequenced sample: peripheral blood. The V and J genes are TRBV9 and TRBJ1-2, with a weak D call TRBD1 (5 bases). CDR3 DNA: TGTGCCAGCAGCGTAGCTTGGCAGGGAAACTATGGCTACACCTTC. Encoded protein: CASSVAWQGNYGYTF.